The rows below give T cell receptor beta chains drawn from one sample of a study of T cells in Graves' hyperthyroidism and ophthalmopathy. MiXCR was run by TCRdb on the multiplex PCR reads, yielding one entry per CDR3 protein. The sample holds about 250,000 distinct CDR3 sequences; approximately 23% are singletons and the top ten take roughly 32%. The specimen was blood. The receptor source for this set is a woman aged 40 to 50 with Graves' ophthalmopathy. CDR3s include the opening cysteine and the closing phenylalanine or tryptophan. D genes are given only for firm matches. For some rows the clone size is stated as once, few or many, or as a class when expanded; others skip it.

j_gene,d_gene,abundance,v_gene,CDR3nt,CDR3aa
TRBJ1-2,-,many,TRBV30,TGTGCCTGGAGTTTCCCGGGACAAAGATATTATGGCTACACCTTC,CAWSFPGQRYYGYTF
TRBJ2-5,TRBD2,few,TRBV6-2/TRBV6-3,TGTGCCAGCAGTCCGGTAGCGGGAGAGGTTCGGACCCAGTACTTC,CASSPVAGEVRTQYF
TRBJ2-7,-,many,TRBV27,TGTGCCAGCAGTACTCTCGACCCCAGCGGAGGGGCGTACGAGCAGTACTTC,CASSTLDPSGGAYEQYF
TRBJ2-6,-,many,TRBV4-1,TGCGCCAGCAGCCAAGATCAGCATATTTGGGACGCTGGGGCCAACGTCCTGACTTTC,CASSQDQHIWDAGANVLTF
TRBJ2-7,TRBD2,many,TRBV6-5,TGTGCCAGCAGTTACTCCGGGACTAGCGGGAGTAGTTACGAGCAGTACTTC,CASSYSGTSGSSYEQYF
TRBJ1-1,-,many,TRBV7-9,TGTGCCAGCAGCTTAGCGGGAGATGGCACTGAAGCTTTCTTT,CASSLAGDGTEAFF
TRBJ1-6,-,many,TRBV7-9,TGTGCCAGCAGCCCGAGACAGGAACGTTCACCCCTCCACTTT,CASSPRQERSPLHF
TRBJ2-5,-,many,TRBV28,TGTGCCAGCCGAGCTCCGGGCCCGCAAGAGACCCAGTACTTC,CASRAPGPQETQYF
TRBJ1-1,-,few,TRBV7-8,TGTGCCAGCAGCTTAGTGAAGACGGGAACTGAAGCTTACTTT,CASSLVKTGTEAYF
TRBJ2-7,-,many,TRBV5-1,TGCGCCAGCAAGCCCACTAGGACGGAAACCTACGAGCAGTACTTC,CASKPTRTETYEQYF
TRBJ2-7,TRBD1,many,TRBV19,TGTGCCAGTAGTATAGACCTGGACAGGGTGAACTACGAGCAGTACTTC,CASSIDLDRVNYEQYF
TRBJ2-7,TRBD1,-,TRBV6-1,TGTGCCAGCAGACGGGACAGGCTAACCTACGAGCAGTACTTC,CASRRDRLTYEQYF
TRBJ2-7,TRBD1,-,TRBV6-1,TGTGCCAGCGGCCCGACCGGGACAGCGAATTACGAGCAGTACTTC,CASGPTGTANYEQYF
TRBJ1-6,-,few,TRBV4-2,TGTGCCAGCAGACCCGGCGGGGGTCCGATTTATAATTCACCCCTCCACTTT,CASRPGGGPIYNSPLHF
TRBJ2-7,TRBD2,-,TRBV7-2,TGTGCCAGCAGCTTAGTTTCAACGGGGGGATACGAGCAGTACTTC,CASSLVSTGGYEQYF
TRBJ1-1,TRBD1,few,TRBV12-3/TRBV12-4,TGTGCCAGCAGTCCAAGACAGGGGGCACGAACTGAAGCTTTCTTT,CASSPRQGARTEAFF
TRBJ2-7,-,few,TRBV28,TGTGCCAGCAGTGGTGAGGGAGGATACTCCTACGAGCAGTACTTC,CASSGEGGYSYEQYF
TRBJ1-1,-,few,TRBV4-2,TGTGCCAGCAGCCAAGAAATGACTGAAGCTTTCTTT,CASSQEMTEAFF
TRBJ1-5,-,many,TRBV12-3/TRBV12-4,TGTGCCAGCAGTCGCCGAGGGGTTGATCAGCCCCAGCATTTT,CASSRRGVDQPQHF
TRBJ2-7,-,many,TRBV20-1,TGCAGTGCTAGTGGCAGCTACGAGCAGTACTTC,CSASGSYEQYF
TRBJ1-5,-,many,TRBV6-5,TGTGCCAGCAGAGGACAGATAAATCAGCCCCAGCATTTT,CASRGQINQPQHF
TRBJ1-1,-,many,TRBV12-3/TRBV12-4,TGTGCCAGCAGTTTTGCCTCTACAGGTGGTGAAGCTTTCTTT,CASSFASTGGEAFF
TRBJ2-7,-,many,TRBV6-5,TGTGCCAGCAGTTACAAGTCCGGGTCTGCTACCTACGAGCAGTACTTC,CASSYKSGSATYEQYF
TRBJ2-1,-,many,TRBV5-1,TGCGCCAGCACCTCGGGCATGAGCTCCTACAATGAGCAGTTCTTC,CASTSGMSSYNEQFF
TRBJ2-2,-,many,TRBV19,TGTGCCAGTAGTATTGGCGCGAACACCGGGGAGCTGTTTTTT,CASSIGANTGELFF
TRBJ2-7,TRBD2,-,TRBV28,TGTGCCAGCCTTGGGCGGGGGGGCTCCTACGAGCAGTACTTC,CASLGRGGSYEQYF
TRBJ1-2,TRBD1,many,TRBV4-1,TGCGCCAGCAGGGCAGTAGGGACAGCTAAAAAGGGCAGCGGCTACACCTTC,CASRAVGTAKKGSGYTF
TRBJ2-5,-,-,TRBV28,TGTGCCAGCAGTTTTTCTGTGGGGTTCGAGACCCAGTACTTC,CASSFSVGFETQYF
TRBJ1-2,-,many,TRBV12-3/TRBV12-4,TGTGCCAGCAGTTTAAATGTCTATGGCTACACCTTC,CASSLNVYGYTF
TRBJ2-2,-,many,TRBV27,TGTGCCAGCACCCCCACTTTCGGGCCCGGGGAGCTGTTTTTT,CASTPTFGPGELFF
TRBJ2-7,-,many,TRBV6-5,TGTGCCAGCAGTTACTCGATCGGGTACGAGCAGTACTTC,CASSYSIGYEQYF
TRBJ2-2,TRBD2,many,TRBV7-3,TGTGCCAGCAGCTTAAGACTAGCGGTGAACACCGGGGAGCTGTTTTTT,CASSLRLAVNTGELFF
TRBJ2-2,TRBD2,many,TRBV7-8,TGTGCCAGCACCCGATGGCGGGAGGGCCTTTTCGGGGGGCTGTTTTTT,CASTRWREGLFGGLFF
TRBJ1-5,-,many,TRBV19,TGTGCCAGTAGTACCCTGGCAGGGAGCAATCAGCCCCAGCATTTT,CASSTLAGSNQPQHF
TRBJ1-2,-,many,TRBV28,TGTGCCAGCAGCAACACTGGGGGAACGCGCTATGGCTACACCTTC,CASSNTGGTRYGYTF
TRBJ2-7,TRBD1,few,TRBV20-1,TGCAGTGCTAATGCCGGGACAGGGGACGAGCAGTACTTC,CSANAGTGDEQYF
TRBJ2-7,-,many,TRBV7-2,TGTGCCAGCAGCTGGGCCGGGGGATACGAGCAGTACTTC,CASSWAGGYEQYF
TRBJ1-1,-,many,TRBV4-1,TGCGCCAGCAGCGTACAATTAACAGCAAGGACTGAAGCTTTCTTT,CASSVQLTARTEAFF
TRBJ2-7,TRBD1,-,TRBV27,TGTGCCAGCAGTTTCTTGGACAGGGTCTACGAGCAGTACTTC,CASSFLDRVYEQYF
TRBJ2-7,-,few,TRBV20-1,TGCAGTGGGGTGGATGGGGCTCTGAACGAGCAGTACTTC,CSGVDGALNEQYF
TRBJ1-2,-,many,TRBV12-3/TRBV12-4,TGTGCCAGCAGTTTTAGGGGGAACGGCTACACCTTC,CASSFRGNGYTF